This passage covers 26 T cell receptor beta chains from one sample sequenced in a study of blood T cell repertoires in COVID-19. The data were produced by immunoSEQ multiplex PCR, yet TCRdb's version contains in-frame clones alone and is incomplete. The repertoire holds approximately 220,000 clones, more than 80% seen once, with more than 9% in the top ten. The sample taken for sequencing was peripheral blood. Receptors originate from a woman of 80 years or more with acute or convalescent COVID-19.

This chain uses TRBV6-1 with TRBJ2-5; 9 positions match TRBD1. From germline, CDR1 is MNHNS and CDR2 SASEGT. The CDR3 covers 15 residues. Trimming at V came to 1 base and at J to 5 bases, leaving 5 bases not matched to a gene. The DNA for the CDR3 is TGTGCCAGCAGTGAAGTAGGGACAGGGTTTGAGACCCAGTACTTC. Amino acid sequence: CASSEVGTGFETQYF.

The chain employs TRBV24-1 and TRBJ1-2; possibly TRBD1 for D (6 bases). CDR1 KGHDR and CDR2 SFDVKD come from the germline V gene. This CDR3 is 14 amino acids long. Trimming removed 7 bases at V and 4 bases at J, with 15 bases between. The CDR3 bases are TGTGCCACCAGCGAGAGGACAGTCCCCTATGGCTACACCTTC. As protein: CATSERTVPYGYTF.

V is TRBV6-2 or TRBV6-3 and J is TRBJ1-5; possible D gene TRBD1, 6 bases. CDR1 and CDR2 from the germline V gene are MNHEY and SVGEGT. Trimming left V 2 bases short and J 6 bases short, with 14 bases between. The CDR3 contains 15 residues. The CDR3 sequence: CASSYTGQGFQPQHF. CDR3 DNA: TGTGCCAGCAGTTACACAGGGCAAGGCTTTCAGCCCCAGCATTTT.

The rearrangement links TRBV7-9 to TRBJ2-3; 9 bases line up with TRBD2. J gave up 3 bases and V 6 bases, and 10 bases lay outside the gene matches. Germline V gene data show CDR1 as SEHNR and CDR2 as FQNEAQ (reference sequence). The CDR3 sequence is 16 residues long. The CDR3 loop reads CASSPGVSGRTDTQYF. DNA of the CDR3: TGTGCCAGCAGTCCCGGGGTGAGCGGGAGGACAGATACGCAGTATTTT.

The chain employs TRBV4-2 and TRBJ1-3; tentative D call: TRBD1 (6 bases). This CDR3 spans 15 amino acids. The germline CDR1 and CDR2 sequences are LGHNA and YNFKEQ. V lost 4 bases and J 1 base, leaving 11 bases between the germline ends. In DNA, the CDR3 is TGTGCCAGCAGCCGCACAAGGGGGTCTGGAAACACCATATATTTT. Protein: CASSRTRGSGNTIYF.

The V and J genes are TRBV5-6 and TRBJ1-2; D is undetermined. The germline gives CDR1 SGHDT, CDR2 YYEEEE. The V end lost 4 bases, the J end lost 2 bases, and 9 bases lay between the germline ends. This CDR3 spans 13 amino acids. CDR3 residues: CASSLDSNYGYTF. In DNA, the CDR3 is TGTGCCAGCAGCCTCGACTCCAACTATGGCTACACCTTC.

The CDR3 DNA follows: TGTGCCAGCAGCTTCGGGGGGCGGAACTATGGCTACACCTTC. It encodes CASSFGGRNYGYTF. The chain has TRBV5-6 and TRBJ1-2, with D perhaps TRBD1 (6 bases). This CDR3 region has 14 residues. Trimming stripped 2 bases from V and 2 bases from J, with 10 bases between. Germline V CDR1 and CDR2: SGHDT, YYEEEE.

The chain is built from TRBV7-6 and TRBJ2-5; TRBD1 aligns across 9 bases. Germline CDR1 reads SGHVS; CDR2 reads FNYEAQ. The CDR3 is 16 amino acids. The ends lost 1 base at V and 4 bases at J; junction bases unmatched: 7. The DNA for the CDR3 is TGTGCCAGCAGCTTAGGGGACAGGGAACGTTTAGAGACCCAGTACTTC. The encoded protein is CASSLGDRERLETQYF.

The rearrangement joins TRBV30 to TRBJ1-1; 9 nucleotides match TRBD1. Germline CDR1 is GTSNPN and CDR2 is SVGIG (reference sequence). Trimming at V came to 7 bases and at J to 5 bases, leaving 5 bases not matched to a gene. CDR3 length: 12 amino acids. CDR3 in amino acids: CASDRGGTEAFF. CDR3 nucleotides: TGTGCCTCGGACAGGGGAGGGACTGAAGCTTTCTTT.

V usage is TRBV28 and J usage is TRBJ2-7, with 7 bases lining up with TRBD2. CDR1 is MDHEN, CDR2 SYDVKM, per germline. This CDR3 is 15 amino acids long. V was pared by 3 bases and J by 2 bases, with 7 bases of the junction left unmatched. CDR3 protein: CASSLGRALPYEQYF. The CDR3 bases are TGTGCCAGCAGTTTGGGGAGGGCCTTGCCCTACGAGCAGTACTTC.

The chain joins TRBV6-5 to TRBJ2-7; 10 bases align to TRBD2. V shed 4 bases, J shed 5 bases, and the junction held 5 bases outside the gene matches. Germline V gene lookup returns CDR1 MNHEY and CDR2 SVGAGI. The CDR3 is 14 amino acids. The CDR3 spells CASSLASGRDEQYF. CDR3 DNA sequence: TGTGCCAGCAGTTTAGCAAGCGGGAGGGACGAGCAGTACTTC.

The genes are TRBV9 and TRBJ1-1, with 8 bases fitting TRBD1. V lost 4 bases and J lost 4; bases outside the gene matches: 12. CDR1 SGDLS and CDR2 YYNGEE come from the germline V gene. CDR3 length equals 16 residues. The CDR3 here is CASSTGQGLASTEAFF. The CDR3 DNA reads as TGTGCCAGCAGCACCGGACAGGGTCTAGCCTCCACTGAAGCTTTCTTT. Filled out from reference TRBV9 and TRBJ1-1, the complete variable domain reads DSGVTQTPKHLITATGQRVTLRCSPRSGDLSVYWYQQSLDQGLQFLIQYYNGEERAKGNILERFSAQQFPDLHSELNLSSLELGDSALYFCASSTGQGLASTEAFFGQGTRLTVV.

This chain connects TRBV12-5 to TRBJ1-2; perhaps TRBD1 as D (5 bases). The length of the CDR3 is 14 residues. V was trimmed by 4 bases and J by 5 bases, leaving 14 bases between them. The germline gives CDR1 LGHNT, CDR2 FRNRAP. The CDR3 region has the DNA TGTGCTAGTGGTTGGGAGGGGCTAGAGTATGGCTACACCTTC. The encoded protein is CASGWEGLEYGYTF.

The chain couples TRBV9 to TRBJ2-2; TRBD1 is a possible D gene (6 bases). This CDR3 contains 14 residues. Per the germline V gene, CDR1 is SGDLS and CDR2 is YYNGEE. V lost 3 bases and J 6 bases, leaving 12 bases between the germline ends. The CDR3 DNA is TGTGCCAGCAGCGCCGGGACATCTGCCGGGGAGCTGTTTTTT. This sequence encodes CASSAGTSAGELFF.

The rearrangement joins TRBV7-2 to TRBJ1-6; D is perhaps TRBD1 (5 bases). The V end was cut by 6 bases, the J end by 8 bases, with 26 bases between. Germline values: CDR1 SGHTA, CDR2 FQGNSA. This CDR3 contains 18 residues. For the CDR3, the DNA is TGTGCCAGCAGTCTCCTCATTCTCCCCGGGACGGGAGATTCACCCCTCCACTTT. Translation gives CASSLLILPGTGDSPLHF.

The CDR3 coding sequence is TGTGCCAGTAGACCCGGGGGGCAGCTAAACTACGAGCAGTACTTC. Translation: CASRPGGQLNYEQYF. This chain links TRBV19 with TRBJ2-7, with a tentative D call TRBD2 (7 bases). The V end was cut by 6 bases, the J end by 3 bases, with 18 bases between. The length of the CDR3 is 15 residues. CDR1 and CDR2 from the germline V gene are LNHDA and SQIVND (reference sequence). Variable domain in full (rest from reference TRBV19 and TRBJ2-7): DGGITQSPKYLFRKEGQNVTLSCEQNLNHDAMYWYRQDPGQGLRLIYYSQIVNDFQKGDIAEGYSVSREKKESFPLTVTSAQKNPTAFYLCASRPGGQLNYEQYFGPGTRLTVT.

The genes are TRBV24-1 and TRBJ1-5; D may be TRBD1 (6 bases). CDR1 is KGHDR and CDR2 is SFDVKD in the germline V gene. This CDR3 spans 17 amino acids. With 4 bases removed from V and 0 bases from J, the gap between germline ends came to 15 bases. The CDR3 reads CATSDTSGENSNQPQHF. The CDR3, as DNA: TGTGCCACCAGTGACACCTCAGGGGAAAATAGCAATCAGCCCCAGCATTTT.

The chain is built from TRBV13 and TRBJ2-1; TRBD1 is a possible D gene (6 bases). CDR1 is PRHDT and CDR2 is FYEKMQ in the germline V gene (reference sequence). V lost 8 bases, J lost 6 bases, and 14 bases lay in between. CDR3 length: 13 amino acids. DNA of the CDR3: TGTGCCAGCTTGACAGGCCTAGGCAATGAGCAGTTCTTC. Translating gives CASLTGLGNEQFF. Filled out from reference TRBV13 and TRBJ2-1, the complete variable domain reads AAGVIQSPRHLIKEKRETATLKCYPIPRHDTVYWYQQGPGQDPQFLISFYEKMQSDKGSIPDRFSAQQFSDYHSELNMSSLELGDSALYFCASLTGLGNEQFFGPGTRLTVL.

The chain links TRBV25-1 to TRBJ2-7; TRBD2 matches 8 bases. Germline trimming cut 6 bases from V and 0 bases from J; bases unmatched to any gene: 7. Germline V gene data show CDR1 as MGHDK and CDR2 as SYGVNS. The CDR3 loop spans 15 amino acids. The CDR3 coding sequence is TGTGCCAGCAGCGGAACTAGCGGAGTCTCCTACGAGCAGTACTTC. Its translation is CASSGTSGVSYEQYF.

The rearrangement links TRBV11-2 to TRBJ1-1; D call uncertain. Per the germline V gene, CDR1 is SGHAT and CDR2 is FQNNGV. This CDR3 region has 13 residues. Deletions cut 3 bases from V and 2 bases from J, with 7 bases between. The CDR3 loop is CASSLSLNTEAFF. CDR3 nucleotide sequence: TGTGCCAGCAGCTTGTCACTAAACACTGAAGCTTTCTTT.

This clone has only one observation. The chain couples TRBV20-1 to TRBJ2-3; TRBD2 matches at 8 bases. Per the germline V gene, CDR1 is DFQATT and CDR2 is SNEGSKA (reference sequence). J was trimmed by 2 bases and V by 3 bases; bases with no gene match: 7. The CDR3 consists of 15 residues. CDR3 residues: CSASIARGDTDTQYF. Here the CDR3 DNA reads TGCAGTGCTAGTATCGCGCGGGGGGACACAGATACGCAGTATTTT.

This clone has a single count. Other nucleotide sequences from this sample produce the same CDR3. The chain carries TRBV7-2 and TRBJ1-5; D call uncertain. The CDR3 is 14 residues long. Germline values: CDR1 SGHTA, CDR2 FQGNSA. V lost 2 bases, J lost 2 bases, and 7 bases lay in between. The DNA for the CDR3 is TGTGCCAGCAGCTTATCCCCCGGCAATCAGCCCCAGCATTTT. Protein sequence: CASSLSPGNQPQHF.

The V and J genes are TRBV27 and TRBJ2-3, with D possibly being TRBD2 (5 bases). Germline CDR1 MNHEY, CDR2 SMNVEV (reference sequence). The CDR3 has 13 residues. V lost 3 bases, J lost 4 bases, and 8 bases lay in between. DNA of the CDR3: TGTGCCAGCAGTTTGAGTAGCGCAGATACGCAGTATTTT. It translates to CASSLSSADTQYF.

V gene TRBV30 combines with J gene TRBJ2-7; TRBD1 aligns across 8 bases. J was trimmed by 5 bases and V by 3 bases; bases with no gene match: 12. Germline V gene lookup returns CDR1 GTSNPN and CDR2 SVGIG (reference sequence). This CDR3 is built from 15 residues. The CDR3, as DNA: TGTGCCTGGAGACCCCGTGGGCAGGGGGCTCACGAGCAGTACTTC. Amino acids: CAWRPRGQGAHEQYF.

The V gene is TRBV11-3, the J gene TRBJ2-5, with D possibly being TRBD2 (5 bases). CDR1 SGHNT and CDR2 YENEEA come from the germline V gene. The CDR3 extends over 13 amino acids. Trimming stripped 5 bases from V and 4 bases from J, with 11 bases between. This CDR3 is CASSPLAAETQYF. The CDR3 coding sequence is TGTGCCAGCAGCCCTCTAGCCGCAGAGACCCAGTACTTC. Complete variable domain (other parts from reference TRBV11-3 and TRBJ2-5): EAGVVQSPRYKIIEKKQPVAFWCNPISGHNTLYWYLQNLGQGPELLIRYENEEAVDDSQLPKDRFSAERLKGVDSTLKIQPAELGDSAVYLCASSPLAAETQYFGPGTRLLVL.

In nucleotides, the CDR3 is TGTGCCAGCAGTTCAGGCCCCCCGGGATTGGCCTACGAGCAGTACTTC. Amino acids: CASSSGPPGLAYEQYF. The chain is built from TRBV6-5 and TRBJ2-7; D perhaps matches TRBD2 (5 bases). V was clipped by 4 bases and J by 2 bases, with 18 bases between them. Germline V gene lookup returns CDR1 MNHEY and CDR2 SVGAGI. CDR3 size: 16 residues.